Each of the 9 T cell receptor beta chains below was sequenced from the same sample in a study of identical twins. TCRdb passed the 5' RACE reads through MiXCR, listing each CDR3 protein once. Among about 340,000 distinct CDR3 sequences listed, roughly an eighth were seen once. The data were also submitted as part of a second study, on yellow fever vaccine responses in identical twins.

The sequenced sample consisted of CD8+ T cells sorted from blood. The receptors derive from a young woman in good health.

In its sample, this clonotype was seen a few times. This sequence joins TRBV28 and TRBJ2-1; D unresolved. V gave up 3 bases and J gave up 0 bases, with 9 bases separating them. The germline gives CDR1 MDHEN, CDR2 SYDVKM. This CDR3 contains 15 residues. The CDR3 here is CASSFRRSSYNEQFF. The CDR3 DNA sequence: TGTGCCAGCAGTTTTCGCAGGAGCTCCTACAATGAGCAGTTCTTC. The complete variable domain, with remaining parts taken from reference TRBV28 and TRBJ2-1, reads DVKVTQSSRYLVKRTGEKVFLECVQDMDHENMFWYRQDPGLGLRLIYFSYDVKMKEKGDIPEGYSVSREKKERFSLILESASTNQTSMYLCASSFRRSSYNEQFFGPGTRLTVL.

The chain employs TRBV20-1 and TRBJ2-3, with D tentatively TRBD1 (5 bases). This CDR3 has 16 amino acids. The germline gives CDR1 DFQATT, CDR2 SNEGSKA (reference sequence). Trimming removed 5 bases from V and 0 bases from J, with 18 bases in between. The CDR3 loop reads CSAYRKSQASTDTQYF. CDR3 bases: TGCAGTGCTTACAGGAAATCACAAGCTAGCACAGATACGCAGTATTTT.

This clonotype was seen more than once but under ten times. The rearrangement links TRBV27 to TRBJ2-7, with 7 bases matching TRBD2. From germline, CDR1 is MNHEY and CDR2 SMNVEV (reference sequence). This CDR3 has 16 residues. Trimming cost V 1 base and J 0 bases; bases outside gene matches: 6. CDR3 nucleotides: TGTGCCAGCAGTTTATTAGCTAGCGGTTCCTCCTACGAGCAGTACTTC. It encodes CASSLLASGSSYEQYF.

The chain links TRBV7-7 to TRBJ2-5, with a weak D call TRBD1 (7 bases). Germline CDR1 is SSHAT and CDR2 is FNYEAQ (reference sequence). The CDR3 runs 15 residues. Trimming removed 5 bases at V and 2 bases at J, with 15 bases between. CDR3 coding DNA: TGTGCCAGCAGCCAGGCGGGACAGAGACAAGAGACCCAGTACTTC. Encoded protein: CASSQAGQRQETQYF.

The CDR3 DNA reads TGCAGCGTTGAAACCCCTAATTACAATGAGCAGTTCTTC. It is translated as CSVETPNYNEQFF. The chain joins TRBV29-1 to TRBJ2-1; D remains unclear. Trimming removed 2 bases at V and 4 bases at J, with 9 bases between. Germline lookup yields CDR1 SQVTM and CDR2 ANQGSEA. This CDR3 is built from 13 residues.

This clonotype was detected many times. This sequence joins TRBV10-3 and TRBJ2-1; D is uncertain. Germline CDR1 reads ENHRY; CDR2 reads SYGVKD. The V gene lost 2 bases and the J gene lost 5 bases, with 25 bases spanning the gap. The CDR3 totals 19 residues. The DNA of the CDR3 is TGTGCCATCAGTGAGCCTGAATATGAGTCAACCCAGAGCGACAATGAGCAGTTCTTC. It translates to CAISEPEYESTQSDNEQFF.

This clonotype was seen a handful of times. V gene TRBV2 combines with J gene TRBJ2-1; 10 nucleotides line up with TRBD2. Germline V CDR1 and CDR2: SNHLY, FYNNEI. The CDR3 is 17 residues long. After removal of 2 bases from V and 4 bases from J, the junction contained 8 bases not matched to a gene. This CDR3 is CASSETQLAGPYNEQFF. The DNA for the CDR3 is TGTGCCAGCAGTGAAACCCAACTAGCGGGACCTTACAATGAGCAGTTCTTC.

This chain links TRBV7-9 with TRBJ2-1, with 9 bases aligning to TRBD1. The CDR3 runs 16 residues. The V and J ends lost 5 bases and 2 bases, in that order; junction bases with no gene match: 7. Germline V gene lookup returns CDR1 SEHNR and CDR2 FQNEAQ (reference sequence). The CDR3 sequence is CASSPGQGSAYNEQFF. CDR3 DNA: TGTGCCAGCAGCCCCGGACAGGGGTCGGCCTACAATGAGCAGTTCTTC.

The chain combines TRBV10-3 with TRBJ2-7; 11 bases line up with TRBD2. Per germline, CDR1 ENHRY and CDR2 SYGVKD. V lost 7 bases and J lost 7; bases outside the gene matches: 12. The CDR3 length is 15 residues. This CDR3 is CAITGTSGLAGEQYF. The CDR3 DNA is TGTGCCATCACCGGGACTAGCGGCTTGGCTGGAGAGCAGTACTTC.